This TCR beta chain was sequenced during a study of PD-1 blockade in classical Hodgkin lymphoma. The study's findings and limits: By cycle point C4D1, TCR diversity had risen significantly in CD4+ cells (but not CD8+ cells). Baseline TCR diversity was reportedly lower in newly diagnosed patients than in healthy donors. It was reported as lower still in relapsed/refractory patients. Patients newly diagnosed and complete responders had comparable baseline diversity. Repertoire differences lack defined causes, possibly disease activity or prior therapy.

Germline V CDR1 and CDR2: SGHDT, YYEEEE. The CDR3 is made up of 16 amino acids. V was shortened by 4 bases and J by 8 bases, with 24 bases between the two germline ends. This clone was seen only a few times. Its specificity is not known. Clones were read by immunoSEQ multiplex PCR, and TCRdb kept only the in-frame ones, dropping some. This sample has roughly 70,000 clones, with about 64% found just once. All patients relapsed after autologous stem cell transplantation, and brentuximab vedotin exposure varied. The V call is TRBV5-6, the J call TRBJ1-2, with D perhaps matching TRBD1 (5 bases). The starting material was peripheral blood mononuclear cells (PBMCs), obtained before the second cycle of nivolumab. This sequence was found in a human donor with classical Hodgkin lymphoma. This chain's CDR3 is CASSPLGGAKREGYTF. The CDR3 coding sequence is TGTGCCAGCAGCCCCCTGGGAGGGGCGAAACGGGAAGGCTACACCTTC.